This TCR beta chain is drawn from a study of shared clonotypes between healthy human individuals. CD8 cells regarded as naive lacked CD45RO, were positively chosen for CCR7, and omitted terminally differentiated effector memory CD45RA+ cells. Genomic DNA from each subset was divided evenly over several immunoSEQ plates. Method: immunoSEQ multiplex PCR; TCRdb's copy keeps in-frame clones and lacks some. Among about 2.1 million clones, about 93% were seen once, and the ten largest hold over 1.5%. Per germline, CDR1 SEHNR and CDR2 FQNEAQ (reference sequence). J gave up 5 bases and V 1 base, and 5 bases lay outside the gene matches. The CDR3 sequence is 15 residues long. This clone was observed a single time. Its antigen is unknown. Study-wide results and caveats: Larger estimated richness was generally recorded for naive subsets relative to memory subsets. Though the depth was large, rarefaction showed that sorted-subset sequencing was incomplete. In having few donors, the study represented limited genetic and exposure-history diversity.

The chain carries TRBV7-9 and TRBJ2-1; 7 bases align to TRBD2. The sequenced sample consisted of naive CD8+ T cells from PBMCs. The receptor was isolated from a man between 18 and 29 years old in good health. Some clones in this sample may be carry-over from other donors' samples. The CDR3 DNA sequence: TGTGCCAGCAGCTTAGGTGGGAGGGCTAACAATGAGCAGTTCTTC. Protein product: CASSLGGRANNEQFF.